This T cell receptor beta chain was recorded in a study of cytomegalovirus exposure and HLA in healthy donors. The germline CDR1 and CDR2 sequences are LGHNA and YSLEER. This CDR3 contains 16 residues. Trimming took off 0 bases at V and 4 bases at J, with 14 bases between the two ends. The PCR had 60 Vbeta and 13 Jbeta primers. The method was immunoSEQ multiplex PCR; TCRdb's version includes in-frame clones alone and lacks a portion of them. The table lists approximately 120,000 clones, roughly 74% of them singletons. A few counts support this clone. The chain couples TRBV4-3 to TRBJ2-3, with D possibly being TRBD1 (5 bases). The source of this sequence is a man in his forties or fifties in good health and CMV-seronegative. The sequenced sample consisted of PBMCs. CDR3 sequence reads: CASSQDPWQGADTQYF. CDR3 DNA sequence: TGCGCCAGCAGCCAAGACCCATGGCAGGGCGCAGATACGCAGTATTTT.